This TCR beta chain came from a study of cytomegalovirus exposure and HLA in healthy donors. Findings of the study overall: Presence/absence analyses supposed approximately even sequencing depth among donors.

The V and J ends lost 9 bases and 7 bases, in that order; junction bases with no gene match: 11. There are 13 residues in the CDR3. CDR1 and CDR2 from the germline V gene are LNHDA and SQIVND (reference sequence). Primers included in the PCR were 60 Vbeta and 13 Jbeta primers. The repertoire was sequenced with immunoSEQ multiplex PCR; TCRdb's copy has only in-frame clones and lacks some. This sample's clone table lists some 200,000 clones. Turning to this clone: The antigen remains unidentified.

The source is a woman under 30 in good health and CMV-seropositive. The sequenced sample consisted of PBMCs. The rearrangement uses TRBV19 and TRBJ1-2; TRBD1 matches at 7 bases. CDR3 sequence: CASRDSAWSGYTF. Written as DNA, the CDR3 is TGTGCCAGCAGGGACAGTGCGTGGAGTGGCTACACCTTC.